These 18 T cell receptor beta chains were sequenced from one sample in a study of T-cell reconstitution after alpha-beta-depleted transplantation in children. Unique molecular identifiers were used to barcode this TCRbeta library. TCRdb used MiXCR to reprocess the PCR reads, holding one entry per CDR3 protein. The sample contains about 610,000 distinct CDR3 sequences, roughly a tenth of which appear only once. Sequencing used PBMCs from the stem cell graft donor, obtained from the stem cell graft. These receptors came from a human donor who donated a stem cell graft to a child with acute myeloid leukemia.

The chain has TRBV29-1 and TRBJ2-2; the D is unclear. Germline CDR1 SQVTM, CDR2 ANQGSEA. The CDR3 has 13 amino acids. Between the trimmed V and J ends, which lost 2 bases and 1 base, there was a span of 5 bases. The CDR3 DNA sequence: TGCAGCGTTGAAAACGTGAACACCGGGGAGCTGTTTTTT. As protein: CSVENVNTGELFF.

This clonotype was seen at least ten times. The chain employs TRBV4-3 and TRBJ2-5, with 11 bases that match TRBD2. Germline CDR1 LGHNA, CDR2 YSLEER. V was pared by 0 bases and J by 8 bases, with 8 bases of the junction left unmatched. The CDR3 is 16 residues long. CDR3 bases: TGCGCCAGCAGCCAAGAGGGGACTAGCGGCCAAGGAACCCAGTACTTC. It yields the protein CASSQEGTSGQGTQYF.

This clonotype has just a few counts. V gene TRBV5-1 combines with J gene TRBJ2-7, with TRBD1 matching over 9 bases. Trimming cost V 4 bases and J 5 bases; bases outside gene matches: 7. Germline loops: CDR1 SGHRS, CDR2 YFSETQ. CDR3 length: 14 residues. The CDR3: CASSRGTGTNEQYF. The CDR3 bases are TGCGCCAGCAGCCGGGGGACAGGGACCAACGAGCAGTACTTC.

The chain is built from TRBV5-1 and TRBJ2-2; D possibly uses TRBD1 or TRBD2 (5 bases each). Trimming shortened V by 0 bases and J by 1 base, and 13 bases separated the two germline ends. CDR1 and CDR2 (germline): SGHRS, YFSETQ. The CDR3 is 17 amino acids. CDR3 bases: TGCGCCAGCAGCTTGGGCCACGGGACGGAGAACACCGGGGAGCTGTTTTTT. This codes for CASSLGHGTENTGELFF.

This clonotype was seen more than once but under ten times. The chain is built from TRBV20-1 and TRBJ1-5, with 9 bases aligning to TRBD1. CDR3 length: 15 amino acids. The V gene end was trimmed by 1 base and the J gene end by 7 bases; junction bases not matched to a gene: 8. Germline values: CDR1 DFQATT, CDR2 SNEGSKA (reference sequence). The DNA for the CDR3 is TGCAGTGCTAGAGTGACAGGGGGGTTAGAACAGCCCCAGCATTTT. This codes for CSARVTGGLEQPQHF.

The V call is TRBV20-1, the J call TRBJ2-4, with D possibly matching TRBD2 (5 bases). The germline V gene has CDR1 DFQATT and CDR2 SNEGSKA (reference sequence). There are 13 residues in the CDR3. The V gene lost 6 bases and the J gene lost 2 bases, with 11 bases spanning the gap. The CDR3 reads CSAARVPKNIQYF. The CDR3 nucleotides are TGCAGTGCAGCGAGGGTACCCAAAAACATTCAGTACTTC.

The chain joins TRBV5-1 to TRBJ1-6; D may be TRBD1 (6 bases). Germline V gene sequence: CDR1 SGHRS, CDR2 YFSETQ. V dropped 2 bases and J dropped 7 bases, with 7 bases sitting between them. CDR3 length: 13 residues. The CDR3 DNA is TGCGCCAGCAGCTTTGGACAGAATTCACCCCTCCACTTT. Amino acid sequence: CASSFGQNSPLHF.

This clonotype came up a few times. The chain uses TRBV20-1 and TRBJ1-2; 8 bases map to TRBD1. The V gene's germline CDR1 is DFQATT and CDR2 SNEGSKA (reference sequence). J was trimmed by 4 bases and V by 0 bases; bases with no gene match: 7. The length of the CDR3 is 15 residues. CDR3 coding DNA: TGCAGTGCTAGAGATCCGAGACAGGGGACCTATGGCTACACCTTC. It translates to CSARDPRQGTYGYTF.

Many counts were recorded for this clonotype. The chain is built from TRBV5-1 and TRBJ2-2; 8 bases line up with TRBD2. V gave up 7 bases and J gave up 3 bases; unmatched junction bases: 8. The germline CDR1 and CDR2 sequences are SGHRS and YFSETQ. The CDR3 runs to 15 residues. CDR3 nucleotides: TGCGCCAGCGGTCTTAGCGGGAAGGACACCGGGGAGCTGTTTTTT. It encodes CASGLSGKDTGELFF.

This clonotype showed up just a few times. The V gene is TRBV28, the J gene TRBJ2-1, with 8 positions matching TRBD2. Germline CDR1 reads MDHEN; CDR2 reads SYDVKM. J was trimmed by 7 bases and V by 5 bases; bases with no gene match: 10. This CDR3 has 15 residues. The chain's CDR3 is CASSPQAGVLNEQFF. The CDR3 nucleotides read TGTGCCAGCAGTCCGCAAGCGGGAGTCTTGAATGAGCAGTTCTTC.

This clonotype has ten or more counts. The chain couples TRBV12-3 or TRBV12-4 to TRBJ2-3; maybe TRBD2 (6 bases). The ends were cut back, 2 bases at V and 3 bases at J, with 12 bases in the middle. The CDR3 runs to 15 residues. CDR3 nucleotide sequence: TGTGCCAGCAGTTTACTGGGACTGATAACAGATACGCAGTATTTT. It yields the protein CASSLLGLITDTQYF.

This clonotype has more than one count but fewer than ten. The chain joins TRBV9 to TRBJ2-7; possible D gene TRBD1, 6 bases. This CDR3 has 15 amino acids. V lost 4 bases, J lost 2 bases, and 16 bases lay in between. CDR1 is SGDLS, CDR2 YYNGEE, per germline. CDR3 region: CASSRTYSGAYEQYF. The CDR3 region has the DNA TGTGCCAGCAGCCGAACATATTCAGGGGCCTACGAGCAGTACTTC.

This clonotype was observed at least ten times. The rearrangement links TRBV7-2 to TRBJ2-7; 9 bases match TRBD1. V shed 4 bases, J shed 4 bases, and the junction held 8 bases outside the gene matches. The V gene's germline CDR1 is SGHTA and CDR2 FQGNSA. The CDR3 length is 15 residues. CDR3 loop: CASSSGGTGSYEQYF. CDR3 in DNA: TGTGCCAGCAGCTCGGGCGGGACAGGGTCATACGAGCAGTACTTC.

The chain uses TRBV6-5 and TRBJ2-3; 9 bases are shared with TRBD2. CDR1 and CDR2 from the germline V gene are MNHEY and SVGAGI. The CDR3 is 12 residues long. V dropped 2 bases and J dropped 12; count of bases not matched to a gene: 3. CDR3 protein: CASSYPSGIQYF. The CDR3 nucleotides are TGTGCCAGCAGTTACCCTAGCGGGATTCAGTATTTT.

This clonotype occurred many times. In DNA, the CDR3 is TGCAGCGTTGGGGCATACATGAACACTGAAGCTTTCTTT. It encodes CSVGAYMNTEAFF. The gene calls are TRBV29-1 and TRBJ1-1; no firm D call. Germline V CDR1 and CDR2: SQVTM, ANQGSEA. Trimming left V 4 bases short and J 0 bases short, with 9 bases between. The CDR3 contains 13 residues.

CDR3 sequence (DNA): TGTGCCAGCTCACCACCTTCAGGGGGGAGAGAGCCCCAGCATTTT. This codes for CASSPPSGGREPQHF. The chain couples TRBV18 to TRBJ1-5; TRBD1 aligns across 7 bases. From germline, CDR1 is KGHSH and CDR2 LQKENI. The CDR3 totals 15 residues. V trimming: 0 bases; J trimming: 8 bases; junction bases outside the gene matches: 7.

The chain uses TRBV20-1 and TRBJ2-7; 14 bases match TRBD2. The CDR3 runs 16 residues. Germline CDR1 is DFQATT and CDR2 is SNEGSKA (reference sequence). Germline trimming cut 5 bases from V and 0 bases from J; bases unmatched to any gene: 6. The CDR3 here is CSASGTSGGYSYEQYF. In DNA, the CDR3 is TGCAGTGCTTCAGGGACTAGCGGGGGTTACTCCTACGAGCAGTACTTC.

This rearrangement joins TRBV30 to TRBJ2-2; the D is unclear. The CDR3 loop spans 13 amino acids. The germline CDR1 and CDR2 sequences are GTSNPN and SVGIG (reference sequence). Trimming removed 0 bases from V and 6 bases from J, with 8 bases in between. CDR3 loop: CAWSVRSAGELFF. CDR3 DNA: TGTGCCTGGAGTGTACGGAGTGCCGGGGAGCTGTTTTTT.